The T cell receptor (beta chain) described here comes from a study of shared clonotypes between healthy human individuals. About the study: Ranging from 18 to 49 in age, donors were a couple of women and a few men.

Sequencing was performed with immunoSEQ multiplex PCR; in TCRdb, only in-frame clones are kept and a portion is missing. This table has around 1.6 million clones, approximately 98% appearing once. The V gene's germline CDR1 is SGHDT and CDR2 YYEEEE. The germline V and J ends were trimmed by 1 base and 4 bases, with 15 bases remaining between them. This CDR3 is 15 amino acids long. This TCR derives from a young man in good health. The chain uses TRBV5-6 and TRBJ2-7; D is perhaps TRBD2 (6 bases). Sequences were obtained from naive CD4+ T cells sorted from blood. Subset specified: CD45RA+ positively selected. CDR3 protein: CASSLSRGTKYEQYF. The CDR3 coding sequence is TGTGCCAGCAGCTTGTCTCGGGGGACGAAATACGAGCAGTACTTC.